This T cell receptor beta chain was profiled in a study of cytomegalovirus exposure and HLA in healthy donors. V lost 2 bases and J lost 8; bases outside the gene matches: 5. The germline gives CDR1 MNHEY, CDR2 SVGAGI. CDR3 length: 14 residues. Donors showed nominal health when sampled, although they likely had unrecorded immune exposures. PCR involved 60 Vbeta and 13 Jbeta primers. Assay used: immunoSEQ multiplex PCR; TCRdb lists only in-frame clones, some missing. The sample includes around 210,000 clones, roughly 84% seen only once; the top ten take 0.24%. Study results and caveats: In a later analysis, TCR beta V- and J-gene trimming showed a link to a missense DCLRE1C variant. TCR beta V segments were, for the most part, productive about 90% or about 30% of the time in an earlier analysis.

Turning to this clone: Its antigen is unidentified.

This chain links TRBV6-5 with TRBJ1-2, with 10 bases identical to TRBD1. The TCR originated in a girl aged 2 to 9 in good health and CMV-seronegative. The specimen was PBMCs. CDR3 residues: CASSYLDRGLGYTF. The CDR3 region has the DNA TGTGCCAGCAGTTACCTGGACAGGGGGTTAGGCTACACCTTC.